The T cell receptor beta chain under discussion was sequenced for a study of blood T cell repertoires in COVID-19. Background on the study: The samples span acute and convalescent COVID-19 from the United States, Italy and Spain.

This clone was recorded once. Authors' analysis steps: Cell counts per sample came from amplifying reference gene primers. Repertoires were generated with immunoSEQ multiplex PCR, while TCRdb's copy carries only in-frame clones and drops some. That table furnishes V, J and clone size, whereas the DNA furnished D and trimming. The data hold some 45,000 clones, with 70% to 80% observed a single time. The CDR3 length is 14 residues. Per germline, CDR1 SGDLS and CDR2 YYNGEE. V was trimmed by 1 base and J by 4 bases, leaving 11 bases between them. This clonotype originated in a man in his sixties or seventies with acute or convalescent COVID-19. The chain couples TRBV9 to TRBJ1-2; possibly TRBD1 for D (5 bases). Sequenced: peripheral blood. DNA for the CDR3: TGTGCCAGCAGCGTATCAGGGAGGGCCTATGGCTACACCTTC. It translates to CASSVSGRAYGYTF. The entire variable domain, with the rest obtained from reference TRBV9 and TRBJ1-2, is as follows: DSGVTQTPKHLITATGQRVTLRCSPRSGDLSVYWYQQSLDQGLQFLIQYYNGEERAKGNILERFSAQQFPDLHSELNLSSLELGDSALYFCASSVSGRAYGYTFGSGTRLTVV.